A single sample is the source of the 18 T cell receptor beta chains below, sequenced in a study of human T cells and chemical hapten exposure (dated by TCRdb to the early 2020s). The library came from RACE. This sample was sequenced with a NextSeq 500. The public reads were reanalyzed by TCRdb: fastp trimming at Q25, MiXCR alignment, in-frame beta chains only. Rows merge per CDR3 protein into single entries with the most common DNA and genes. The sample profile shows about 94,000 distinct CDR3 sequences; about 9.6% of them were found once. The ten largest clones take up more than 2% of the sample. The sample's time point label, decoded: patch test 2, 6 weeks after DPC sensitization. Taken with the paper, the label for treatment or condition translates to: therapeutic diphenylcyclopropenone sensitization with weekly scalp DPC. Specimen: whole blood, collected in connection with sensitization to the hapten diphenylcyclopropenone (DPC). The receptors were sampled from a woman in her thirties or forties with alopecia areata. Some clones in this sample may be carry-over from other donors' samples.

This clonotype was recorded at least ten times. The V call is TRBV6-4, the J call TRBJ2-2; unclear D gene. Per germline, CDR1 MRHNA and CDR2 SNTAGT. V lost 3 bases and J lost 0, with 2 bases in between. This CDR3 region has 13 residues. The CDR3 nucleotides are TGTGCCAGCAGTGAAGCGAACACCGGGGAGCTGTTTTTT. Amino acids: CASSEANTGELFF.

The J gene is TRBJ2-7, the V gene TRBV7-2, with D possibly matching TRBD2 (6 bases). The length of the CDR3 is 15 residues. Trimming stripped 5 bases from V and 0 bases from J, with 14 bases between. Per the germline V gene, CDR1 is SGHTA and CDR2 is FQGNSA. The CDR3 coding sequence is TGTGCCAGCAGCCCAGGGACTTTACACTCCTACGAGCAGTACTTC. Protein: CASSPGTLHSYEQYF.

This clonotype showed up just a few times. The gene calls are TRBV7-2 and TRBJ2-3; TRBD2 matches at 8 bases. The V and J ends lost 5 bases and 4 bases, in that order; junction bases with no gene match: 14. CDR1 is SGHTA, CDR2 FQGNSA, per germline. This CDR3 is built from 17 residues. This CDR3 is CASSAASSGSGSDTQYF. The CDR3 DNA sequence: TGTGCCAGCAGCGCGGCGTCTAGCGGGTCCGGATCAGATACGCAGTATTTT.

This clonotype was detected ten times or more. The rearrangement uses TRBV4-3 and TRBJ1-5; D unresolved. CDR1 and CDR2 from the germline V gene are LGHNA and YSLEER. Trimming took off 0 bases at V and 4 bases at J, with 16 bases between the two ends. The CDR3 has 17 residues. The DNA of the CDR3 is TGCGCCAGCAGCCAAGATTTCTCCCAGGTTAGAAATCAGCCCCAGCATTTT. Residues: CASSQDFSQVRNQPQHF.

CDR3 in amino acids: CASSARDRRNEKLFF. For the CDR3, the DNA is TGCGCCAGCAGCGCCCGGGACCGACGAAATGAAAAACTGTTTTTT. The chain is built from TRBV5-1 and TRBJ1-4, with a possible D match to TRBD1 (5 bases). This CDR3 region has 15 residues. Per germline, CDR1 SGHRS and CDR2 YFSETQ. V lost 4 bases and J lost 5, with 15 bases in between.

There are many counts of this clonotype. This chain joins TRBV6-2 or TRBV6-3 and TRBJ2-1; 8 nucleotides match TRBD2. CDR1 MNHEY and CDR2 SVGEGT come from the germline V gene. V lost 1 base to trimming and J lost 0 bases; unmatched junction nucleotides: 11. The CDR3 consists of 19 residues. CDR3 sequence (DNA): TGTGCCAGCAGTTACTGGGCTAGCGGGCCGACCAGCTCCTACAATGAGCAGTTCTTC. Translation: CASSYWASGPTSSYNEQFF.

In DNA form, the CDR3 reads TGTGCCAGCTTACAGGGGAATAATCAGCCCCAGCATTTT. Amino acid sequence: CASLQGNNQPQHF. The chain combines TRBV28 with TRBJ1-5; 7 nucleotides line up with TRBD1. Looked up from germline, CDR1 is MDHEN and CDR2 is SYDVKM. The ends lost 8 bases at V and 4 bases at J; junction bases unmatched: 5. The CDR3 runs 13 residues.

This clonotype was found a few times. V gene TRBV29-1 combines with J gene TRBJ2-1; D may be TRBD1 (6 bases). Trimming pared 7 bases from V and 3 bases from J, leaving 10 bases between. This CDR3 spans 12 amino acids. Looked up from germline, CDR1 is SQVTM and CDR2 is ANQGSEA. Here the CDR3 reads CSGTDSYNEQFF. The CDR3 coding sequence is TGCAGCGGGACGGACAGCTACAATGAGCAGTTCTTC.

This clonotype came up a few times. The V gene is TRBV7-9, the J gene TRBJ1-1; possible D gene TRBD1, 5 bases. CDR1 and CDR2 (germline): SEHNR, FQNEAQ (reference sequence). This CDR3 region has 14 residues. V was shortened by 5 bases and J by 3 bases, with 13 bases between the two germline ends. CDR3 DNA sequence: TGTGCCAGCAGCACGTGGACGGGGGACACTGAAGCTTTCTTT. Translated: CASSTWTGDTEAFF.

A few counts support this clonotype. The J gene is TRBJ2-3, the V gene TRBV27, with D possibly being TRBD2 (5 bases). Deletions cut 6 bases from V and 0 bases from J, with 13 bases between. This CDR3 has 15 amino acids. The germline V gene has CDR1 MNHEY and CDR2 SMNVEV (reference sequence). CDR3 bases: TGTGCCAGCAGGTATCGCGGGCCGAGCACAGATACGCAGTATTTT. Translated: CASRYRGPSTDTQYF.

Only a few counts were recorded for this clonotype. V usage is TRBV20-1 and J usage is TRBJ2-1; weak D call: TRBD2 (6 bases). CDR1 DFQATT and CDR2 SNEGSKA come from the germline V gene (reference sequence). The CDR3 is made up of 15 amino acids. Trimming pared 0 bases from V and 4 bases from J, leaving 13 bases between. CDR3 bases: TGCAGTGCTAGAGATTGGCGGGACTCGTACAATGAGCAGTTCTTC. Translated, it gives CSARDWRDSYNEQFF.

This clonotype was counted many times. The gene calls are TRBV28 and TRBJ2-3; D is perhaps TRBD1 (6 bases). Germline loops: CDR1 MDHEN, CDR2 SYDVKM. The CDR3 contains 13 residues. Trimming took off 5 bases at V and 5 bases at J, with 11 bases between the two ends. CDR3 protein: CASSLLQGDTQYF. The DNA for the CDR3 is TGTGCCAGCAGTCTCTTACAGGGAGATACGCAGTATTTT.

This clonotype was seen more than once but under ten times. The chain links TRBV2 to TRBJ2-1; D perhaps matches TRBD1 (7 bases). The V end was cut by 4 bases, the J end by 4 bases, with 11 bases between. CDR1 and CDR2 (germline): SNHLY, FYNNEI. This CDR3 region has 14 residues. The CDR3 nucleotides are TGTGCCAGCAGTGGGCAGGGGGGATACAATGAGCAGTTCTTC. It specifies CASSGQGGYNEQFF.

This clonotype was counted at least ten times. The chain has TRBV6-2 or TRBV6-3 and TRBJ2-7; D possibly corresponds to TRBD1 (6 bases). There are 12 residues in the CDR3. From germline, CDR1 is MNHEY and CDR2 SVGEGT. Trimming took off 5 bases at V and 4 bases at J, with 9 bases between the two ends. Here the CDR3 reads CASSQDSYEQYF. For the CDR3, the DNA is TGTGCCAGCAGTCAGGACAGTTACGAGCAGTACTTC.

A few counts support this clonotype. The chain employs TRBV30 and TRBJ2-6; no reliable D call. V shed 5 bases and J shed 0 bases, with 5 bases lying between them. The CDR3 contains 13 residues. Germline values: CDR1 GTSNPN, CDR2 SVGIG (reference sequence). In nucleotides, the CDR3 is TGTGCCTGGGCGACCTCTGGGGCCAACGTCCTGACTTTC. It is translated as CAWATSGANVLTF.

This clonotype was seen a handful of times. This rearrangement joins TRBV15 to TRBJ2-3; the D is unclear. In germline, CDR1 is LNHNV, CDR2 YYDKDF (reference sequence). The length of the CDR3 is 14 residues. The V end was cut by 0 bases, the J end by 5 bases, with 9 bases between. CDR3 nucleotide sequence: TGTGCCACCAGCAGAGATAGGCCTCGAGATACGCAGTATTTT. This sequence encodes CATSRDRPRDTQYF.

This clonotype has at least ten counts. This chain joins TRBV7-2 and TRBJ1-4; TRBD1 matches at 7 bases. CDR1 and CDR2 from the germline V gene are SGHTA and FQGNSA. This CDR3 is 14 amino acids long. J lost 13 bases, V lost 5 bases, and 13 bases had no gene match. This CDR3 reads CASSPIYTGDRLFF. CDR3 DNA: TGTGCCAGCAGCCCAATATATACAGGGGACAGACTGTTTTTT.

This clonotype was seen only a few times. This chain joins TRBV6-2 or TRBV6-3 and TRBJ2-5, with 7 bases identical to TRBD1. This CDR3 has 15 residues. Germline V CDR1 and CDR2: MNHEY, SVGEGT. V trimming: 5 bases; J trimming: 4 bases; junction bases outside the gene matches: 10. The CDR3 here is CASSRRTGTRETQYF. Here the CDR3 DNA reads TGTGCCAGCAGTCGACGGACAGGAACGAGAGAGACCCAGTACTTC.